This is a list of T cell receptor beta chains from one sample in a study of resident and recirculating memory T cells in vitiligo. Sequenced by immunoSEQ multiplex PCR; TCRdb stores in-frame clones only, minus some. The sample lists fewer than 80,000 clones; approximately 90% were seen once. Material: blood. The origin of the receptors is a male donor with vitiligo. Both conserved end residues are part of each CDR3. Fields, in order: clone size, J gene, V gene, D gene, CDR3 DNA, CDR3 protein. D genes are given only for firm matches. Not all rows give a size; the values are once, few, many and, for expanded clones, a class.

- TRBJ2-7 TRBV5-1 - TGCGCCAGCAGCTTGGCAACTTTCTACGAGCAGTACTTC CASSLATFYEQYF
- TRBJ1-6 TRBV7-2 TRBD1 TGTGCCAGCAGCTTAGGACAGGGTTTGACTTCACCCCTCCACTTT CASSLGQGLTSPLHF
- TRBJ1-2 TRBV7-2 TRBD1 TGTGCCAGCAGCTTAGGGTCAGGGGGCTACTATGGCTACACCTTC CASSLGSGGYYGYTF
- TRBJ2-1 TRBV9 - TGTGCCAGCAGCGTAGGCCAGATCTACAATGAGCAGTTCTTC CASSVGQIYNEQFF
- TRBJ1-1 TRBV7-2 - TGTGCCAGCAGCTTTGTACGTAGCTCGCCGAACACTGAAGCTTTCTTT CASSFVRSSPNTEAFF
- TRBJ2-7 TRBV28 - TGTGCCAGCAGACAGACTAGCTCCTACGAGCAGTACTTC CASRQTSSYEQYF
- TRBJ2-3 TRBV9 TRBD1 TGTGCCAGCACCCCGCTTGGGGACAGGGAAGGGGATACGCAGTATTTT CASTPLGDREGDTQYF
- TRBJ2-7 TRBV7-9 - TGTGCCAGCAGCCGGGACTTCCTTGAGCAGTACTTC CASSRDFLEQYF
- TRBJ2-7 TRBV5-1 - TGCGCCAGCAGCTTGAATATTCCCGCGGGTTACGAGCAGTACTTC CASSLNIPAGYEQYF
- TRBJ2-1 TRBV29-1 - TGCAGCGTTGTCGGCAGGGGCCTATACAATGAGCAGTTCTTC CSVVGRGLYNEQFF
- TRBJ2-1 TRBV11-2 TRBD2 TGTGCCAGCAGCTTCGGTAGCGGGGAATACAATGAGCAGTTCTTC CASSFGSGEYNEQFF
- TRBJ2-2 TRBV6-1 TRBD1 TGTGCCAGTATTCCCGGGACAGTGAACACCGGGGAGCTGTTTTTT CASIPGTVNTGELFF
- TRBJ1-2 TRBV19 TRBD1 TGTGCCAGTAATCCGGGACAGCTTAACTATGGCTACACCTTC CASNPGQLNYGYTF
- TRBJ1-2 TRBV21-1 - - CASSVGTGALRGYTF
- TRBJ2-5 TRBV7-9 - TGTGCCAGCAGTCTCAGACTAGACCCCCACCAAGAGACCCAGTACTTC CASSLRLDPHQETQYF
once TRBJ1-6 TRBV9 - TGTGCCAGCAGCGCGGACCCGGGAGGGTCACCCCTCCACTTT CASSADPGGSPLHF
once TRBJ2-2 TRBV7-2 TRBD1 TGTGCCAGCAGCCTAGACCGGGACAGGAGGACCGGGGAGCTGTTTTTT CASSLDRDRRTGELFF
- TRBJ2-3 TRBV6-6 TRBD2 TGTGCCAGCAGCGGACGACTAGCGGGGGACACAGATACGCAGTATTTT CASSGRLAGDTDTQYF
- TRBJ2-3 TRBV28 - TGTGCCAGCAGTCCCATTCTAGCAGAAGACACAGATACGCAGTATTTT CASSPILAEDTDTQYF
few TRBJ1-3 TRBV19 - TGTGCCAGTAGTTCGTACTCTGGAAACACCATATATTTT CASSSYSGNTIYF
- TRBJ1-1 TRBV6-5 - TGTGCCAGCAGTTACATTTACGGTGAAGCTTTCTTT CASSYIYGEAFF
- TRBJ2-1 TRBV6-6 - TGTGCCAGCAGTTACACCACATTCTTGTTCTTC CASSYTTFLFF
once TRBJ2-1 TRBV27 TRBD1 TGTGCCAGCAGTTCCCCTGGACAGGGTATCAATGAGCAGTTCTTC CASSSPGQGINEQFF
once TRBJ1-5 TRBV6-4 - TGTGCCAGCAGTGAAGGGGGTTTAAGCAATCAGCCCCAGCATTTT CASSEGGLSNQPQHF
- TRBJ2-2 TRBV7-2 TRBD1 TGTGCCAGCAGTCAACAGGGGGCTAACGGGGAGCTGTTTTTT CASSQQGANGELFF
- TRBJ2-3 TRBV4-2 - TGTGCCAGCAGCCAGCTCAAGCCGGGGGTTAGCACAGATACGCAGTATTTT CASSQLKPGVSTDTQYF
- TRBJ1-2 TRBV9 - TGTGCCAGCAGCGTAGAGGGGGATGGCTACACCTTC CASSVEGDGYTF
- TRBJ2-2 TRBV4-1 TRBD1 TGCGCCAGCAGCCAACCTGGACAGGGGTACACCGGGGAGCTGTTTTTT CASSQPGQGYTGELFF
- TRBJ2-4 TRBV7-8 TRBD2 TGTGCCAGCAGCGCGGGTGGGAGGGAAGGTAGAAACATTCAGTACTTC CASSAGGREGRNIQYF
- TRBJ2-3 TRBV5-1 TRBD1 TGCGCCAGCAGCTTACCACAGGGGCAGGCAGATACGCAGTATTTT CASSLPQGQADTQYF
- TRBJ1-6 TRBV5-4 - TGTGCCAGCAGCTCGACAGAGAGCTCCTATAATTCACCCCTCCACTTT CASSSTESSYNSPLHF
- TRBJ1-4 TRBV7-9 TRBD1 TGTGCCAGCAGCTTAGGCGACAGGGGGCGGAATGAAAAACTGTTTTTT CASSLGDRGRNEKLFF
- TRBJ1-4 TRBV6-1 TRBD1 TGTGCCAGCAGTGCTGGGACAGGGGGAAATGAAAAACTGTTTTTT CASSAGTGGNEKLFF
- TRBJ1-6 TRBV13 - TGTGCCAGCAGCTTGTTTGGGGGGAGGAATTCACCCCTCCACTTT CASSLFGGRNSPLHF
- TRBJ1-2 TRBV4-1 - TGCGCCAGCAGCCAGATCGGCGGAGGTGGCTACACCTTC CASSQIGGGGYTF
- TRBJ2-1 TRBV5-8 - TGTGCCAGCAGCTTTGACGCCAGGGGTCGGTACAATGAGCAGTTCTTC CASSFDARGRYNEQFF
- TRBJ2-3 TRBV10-3 - TGTGCCATCGCCCGGACGGGAGGCACAGATACGCAGTATTTT CAIARTGGTDTQYF
- TRBJ2-1 TRBV19 TRBD1 TGTGCCAGTAACCGACAGGGTCATGAGCAGTTCTTC CASNRQGHEQFF
- TRBJ2-5 TRBV5-6 - TGTGCCAGCAGCTTGGGCCCCCCGACAGCCGTAGGGCCCCAGTACTTC CASSLGPPTAVGPQYF
- TRBJ1-6 TRBV30 - TGTGCCTGGAGGGCTCGAGGCAACTCCTATAATTCACCCCTCCACTTT CAWRARGNSYNSPLHF
- TRBJ1-1 TRBV6-1 - TGTGCCAGCAGTCGCCAGCCCCAGGTCACTGAAGCTTTCTTT CASSRQPQVTEAFF
- TRBJ1-2 TRBV7-6 TRBD1 TGTGCCAGCAGCCCGATGACAGGGTTATATGGCTACACCTTC CASSPMTGLYGYTF
- TRBJ2-7 TRBV20-1 - TGCAGTGCGGCGCTAGTCTACGAGCAGTACTTC CSAALVYEQYF
- TRBJ1-6 TRBV4-3 - TGCGCCAGCAGCCAAGCGGGGGGAGGGTCACCCCTCCACTTT CASSQAGGGSPLHF
- TRBJ1-6 TRBV7-9 - TGTGCCAGCAGCTTCTCGGATAATTCACCCCTCCACTTT CASSFSDNSPLHF
- TRBJ2-5 TRBV5-4 TRBD1 TGTGCCAGCAGTAGCGGACAGGGCTGGCAAGAGACCCAGTACTTC CASSSGQGWQETQYF
- TRBJ1-4 TRBV5-1 TRBD1 TGCGCCAGCAGCTTGGTGCAGGGGGCTCGTGAAAAACTGTTTTTT CASSLVQGAREKLFF
- TRBJ2-5 TRBV6-5 - TGTGCCAGCAGTTATGCTACGGCCGGGGCCCAGTACTTC CASSYATAGAQYF
- TRBJ1-1 TRBV6-5 TRBD1 TGTGCCAGCAGTCTATCCGGACAGGGTGAAGCTTTCTTT CASSLSGQGEAFF
- TRBJ2-5 TRBV4-2 - TGTGCCAGCAGCCAAGACTCTAGCGTAGTGGAGGAGACCCAGTACTTC CASSQDSSVVEETQYF